Listed below are T cell receptor beta chains from one sample, sequenced in a study of blood T cell repertoires in COVID-19. The table came from immunoSEQ multiplex PCR; TCRdb's copy has only in-frame clones and leaves some out. There are some 200,000 clones in the sample; 80% to 90% occur only once, and approximately 10% lies in the top ten. What was sequenced was peripheral blood. These receptors were taken from a woman aged 55-70 years with COVID-19, enrolled during active disease. The CDR3 runs from the conserved cysteine through the conserved F or W. Fields, in order: D gene, J gene, clone size, V gene, CDR3 protein, CDR3 DNA. A D gene is named only where the DNA matches it firmly. Clone sizes are given selectively: once, few, many, or a class where the clone is expanded.

D gene: TRBD1
J gene: TRBJ1-5
clone size: once
V gene: TRBV28
CDR3 protein: CASSFTPQGINQPQHF
CDR3 DNA: TGTGCCAGCAGTTTCACGCCACAGGGGATCAATCAGCCCCAGCATTTT

D gene: TRBD1
J gene: TRBJ1-2
clone size: .
V gene: TRBV19
CDR3 protein: CASSIDHYRGLYYGYTF
CDR3 DNA: TGTGCCAGTAGTATAGATCACTACAGGGGGCTTTACTATGGCTACACCTTC

D gene: .
J gene: TRBJ1-2
clone size: .
V gene: TRBV12-3/TRBV12-4
CDR3 protein: CASSQTGNYGYTF
CDR3 DNA: TGTGCCAGCAGTCAGACTGGGAACTATGGCTACACCTTC

D gene: .
J gene: TRBJ1-3
clone size: .
V gene: TRBV27
CDR3 protein: CATSARGSSGNTIYF
CDR3 DNA: TGTGCCACCAGCGCCCGCGGGAGCTCTGGAAACACCATATATTTT

D gene: .
J gene: TRBJ1-3
clone size: few
V gene: TRBV7-2
CDR3 protein: CASSLDPPGGGNTIYF
CDR3 DNA: TGTGCCAGCAGCTTAGACCCGCCCGGTGGTGGAAACACCATATATTTT

D gene: .
J gene: TRBJ2-5
clone size: .
V gene: TRBV7-2
CDR3 protein: CASSSVRGGETQYF
CDR3 DNA: TGTGCCAGCAGCTCCGTCAGGGGCGGAGAGACCCAGTACTTC

D gene: .
J gene: TRBJ2-6
clone size: .
V gene: TRBV12-5
CDR3 protein: CASELEAGSGSGANVLTF
CDR3 DNA: TGTGCTAGTGAATTGGAGGCAGGGAGCGGGTCTGGGGCCAACGTCCTGACTTTC

D gene: TRBD2
J gene: TRBJ2-1
clone size: .
V gene: TRBV9
CDR3 protein: CASSVVAGTYNEQFF
CDR3 DNA: TGTGCCAGCAGCGTAGTAGCGGGTACCTACAATGAGCAGTTCTTC

D gene: TRBD1
J gene: TRBJ1-5
clone size: .
V gene: TRBV15
CDR3 protein: CATSRDDWRTGVVIGINQPQHF
CDR3 DNA: TGTGCCACCAGCAGAGATGATTGGAGGACAGGGGTTGTAATAGGAATCAATCAGCCCCAGCATTTT

D gene: .
J gene: TRBJ1-2
clone size: .
V gene: TRBV11-3
CDR3 protein: CASSPARGSGYTF
CDR3 DNA: TGTGCCAGCAGCCCAGCCCGGGGTTCTGGCTACACCTTC

D gene: .
J gene: TRBJ1-1
clone size: .
V gene: TRBV12-5
CDR3 protein: CASGLGLVEAFF
CDR3 DNA: TGTGCTAGTGGTTTGGGCCTAGTTGAAGCTTTCTTT

D gene: TRBD1
J gene: TRBJ2-7
clone size: .
V gene: TRBV4-2
CDR3 protein: CASGQGSYEQYF
CDR3 DNA: TGTGCCAGCGGACAGGGCTCCTACGAGCAGTACTTC

D gene: .
J gene: TRBJ1-5
clone size: .
V gene: TRBV27
CDR3 protein: CASSFGTNSNQPQHF
CDR3 DNA: TGTGCCAGCAGTTTCGGGACAAATAGCAATCAGCCCCAGCATTTT

D gene: TRBD2
J gene: TRBJ2-3
clone size: .
V gene: TRBV5-1
CDR3 protein: CASGTSETDTQYF
CDR3 DNA: TGCGCCAGCGGGACTAGCGAGACAGATACGCAGTATTTT

D gene: TRBD1
J gene: TRBJ1-1
clone size: .
V gene: TRBV5-1
CDR3 protein: CASGRTGNTEAFF
CDR3 DNA: TGCGCCAGCGGGCGGACAGGGAACACTGAAGCTTTCTTT

D gene: TRBD2
J gene: TRBJ2-7
clone size: once
V gene: TRBV30
CDR3 protein: CASALAGGGEQYF
CDR3 DNA: TGTGCCTCGGCCTTAGCGGGAGGCGGAGAGCAGTACTTC

D gene: .
J gene: TRBJ2-6
clone size: .
V gene: TRBV5-1
CDR3 protein: CASSLVLSGANVLTF
CDR3 DNA: TGCGCCAGCAGCTTGGTTCTCTCTGGGGCCAACGTCCTGACTTTC

D gene: .
J gene: TRBJ1-5
clone size: few
V gene: TRBV3-1/TRBV3-2
CDR3 protein: CASSLNGGNQPQHF
CDR3 DNA: TGTGCCAGCAGCCTTAACGGGGGGAATCAGCCCCAGCATTTT

D gene: .
J gene: TRBJ2-7
clone size: .
V gene: TRBV24-1
CDR3 protein: CATSRGHEQYF
CDR3 DNA: TGTGCCACCAGCAGGGGCCACGAGCAGTACTTC

D gene: .
J gene: TRBJ1-1
clone size: .
V gene: TRBV2
CDR3 protein: CATLQGNTEAFF
CDR3 DNA: TGTGCCACCTTACAGGGAAACACTGAAGCTTTCTTT

D gene: TRBD2
J gene: TRBJ2-1
clone size: once
V gene: TRBV19
CDR3 protein: CASSNLRDYLRDEQFF
CDR3 DNA: TGTGCCAGTAGTAACCTCCGGGACTACCTTCGGGATGAGCAGTTCTTC

D gene: TRBD1
J gene: TRBJ1-3
clone size: .
V gene: TRBV6-6
CDR3 protein: CASSPRDRELFTGNTIYF
CDR3 DNA: TGTGCCAGCAGTCCCCGGGACAGGGAACTTTTTACGGGAAACACCATATATTTT

D gene: .
J gene: TRBJ1-6
clone size: .
V gene: TRBV25-1
CDR3 protein: CASSEARGNSPLHF
CDR3 DNA: TGTGCCAGCAGTGAAGCCCGGGGAAATTCACCCCTCCACTTT

D gene: .
J gene: TRBJ1-5
clone size: .
V gene: TRBV18
CDR3 protein: CASSPDYSLNQPQHF
CDR3 DNA: TGTGCCAGCTCACCCGATTACAGCCTGAATCAGCCCCAGCATTTT

D gene: TRBD2
J gene: TRBJ2-7
clone size: .
V gene: TRBV6-5
CDR3 protein: CASSYSSGMRDEQYF
CDR3 DNA: TGTGCCAGCAGTTACTCGAGCGGGATGCGGGACGAGCAGTACTTC

D gene: TRBD1
J gene: TRBJ2-7
clone size: .
V gene: TRBV7-9
CDR3 protein: CASSLAQGETYEQYF
CDR3 DNA: TGTGCCAGCAGCTTAGCGCAGGGGGAAACCTACGAGCAGTACTTC

D gene: .
J gene: TRBJ2-7
clone size: .
V gene: TRBV10-1
CDR3 protein: CASSSGKGEQYF
CDR3 DNA: TGCGCCAGCAGTTCAGGGAAGGGGGAGCAGTACTTC

D gene: TRBD2
J gene: TRBJ2-2
clone size: .
V gene: TRBV19
CDR3 protein: CASSNRDYVRELFF
CDR3 DNA: TGTGCCAGTAGTAACCGGGACTACGTCCGGGAGCTGTTTTTT

D gene: .
J gene: TRBJ1-2
clone size: .
V gene: TRBV19
CDR3 protein: CASSFPGTLNGGYTF
CDR3 DNA: TGTGCCAGTAGTTTCCCCGGGACTCTAAATGGCGGCTACACCTTC

D gene: .
J gene: TRBJ1-5
clone size: .
V gene: TRBV5-1
CDR3 protein: CASSLQGLGNQPQHF
CDR3 DNA: TGCGCCAGCAGCTTGCAGGGGCTTGGCAATCAGCCCCAGCATTTT

D gene: .
J gene: TRBJ1-2
clone size: once
V gene: TRBV19
CDR3 protein: CASSIDHQGTYGYTF
CDR3 DNA: TGTGCCAGTAGTATAGATCATCAGGGTACCTACGGCTACACCTTC

D gene: .
J gene: TRBJ2-7
clone size: .
V gene: TRBV10-3
CDR3 protein: CAISARGTYEQYF
CDR3 DNA: TGTGCCATCAGTGCTAGGGGTACCTACGAGCAGTACTTC

D gene: TRBD1
J gene: TRBJ2-1
clone size: .
V gene: TRBV7-2
CDR3 protein: CASSLATGAYNEQFF
CDR3 DNA: TGTGCCAGCAGCTTAGCTACAGGGGCCTACAATGAGCAGTTCTTC

D gene: TRBD2
J gene: TRBJ2-3
clone size: .
V gene: TRBV9
CDR3 protein: CASSVVTSGTDTQYF
CDR3 DNA: TGTGCCAGCAGCGTAGTGACTAGCGGCACAGATACGCAGTATTTT

D gene: .
J gene: TRBJ1-1
clone size: .
V gene: TRBV5-1
CDR3 protein: CASSLGGGITEAFF
CDR3 DNA: TGCGCCAGCAGCTTGGGTGGGGGGATCACTGAAGCTTTCTTT

D gene: .
J gene: TRBJ1-4
clone size: .
V gene: TRBV3-1/TRBV3-2
CDR3 protein: CASSQESGANEKLFF
CDR3 DNA: TGTGCCAGCAGCCAAGAGAGCGGCGCTAATGAAAAACTGTTTTTT

D gene: .
J gene: TRBJ1-5
clone size: .
V gene: TRBV6-5
CDR3 protein: CASRPGASREPQHF
CDR3 DNA: TGTGCCAGCAGGCCGGGAGCCTCTCGGGAGCCCCAGCATTTT

D gene: .
J gene: TRBJ2-7
clone size: .
V gene: TRBV7-8
CDR3 protein: CASRQFGMVYEQYF
CDR3 DNA: TGTGCCAGCAGACAATTTGGCATGGTCTACGAGCAGTACTTC

D gene: TRBD1
J gene: TRBJ2-7
clone size: .
V gene: TRBV7-6
CDR3 protein: CASSTIIGGTGELNEQYF
CDR3 DNA: TGTGCCAGCAGCACGATTATAGGAGGGACAGGGGAGTTAAATGAGCAGTACTTC

D gene: .
J gene: TRBJ1-5
clone size: .
V gene: TRBV12-3/TRBV12-4
CDR3 protein: CASSLGAEPQHF
CDR3 DNA: TGTGCCAGCAGTTTAGGAGCCGAGCCCCAGCATTTT

D gene: TRBD2
J gene: TRBJ2-3
clone size: once
V gene: TRBV6-4
CDR3 protein: CASSDSGGADTQYF
CDR3 DNA: TGTGCCAGCAGTGACTCTGGGGGGGCAGATACGCAGTATTTT

D gene: .
J gene: TRBJ2-5
clone size: .
V gene: TRBV7-9
CDR3 protein: CASSQSGLETQYF
CDR3 DNA: TGTGCCAGCAGCCAGTCAGGGTTAGAGACCCAGTACTTC